This TCR beta chain was documented in a study of T cell clonality in common variable immunodeficiency. Broader study findings: Common variable immunodeficiency TCR beta sequences reportedly had fewer deletions and N-nucleotide insertions. CVID subjects had higher TCRbeta clonality than healthy controls, most marked in about a third.

The CVID group had about 15 females and some 30 males, mean age roughly 40. At least ten counts were recorded for this clone. What it binds is unknown. The CDR3 is cut off 3 residues early in the read; its end comes from the germline J gene. The CDR3 extends over 15 amino acids. Germline lookup yields CDR1 KGHSH and CDR2 LQKENI. With 4 bases removed from V and 2 bases from J, the gap between germline ends came to 14 bases. Sequenced by immunoSEQ multiplex PCR; TCRdb stores in-frame clones only, minus some. This sample comprises 30,000 to 40,000 clones, none seen once only. V usage is TRBV18 and J usage is TRBJ1-1; possible D gene TRBD1, 6 bases. The sequence was collected from a human donor with common variable immunodeficiency. Sample: peripheral blood mononuclear cells. Incomplete CDR3 DNA: TGTGCCAGCTCACAGGGACAACTAGATAACACTGAA. Translation: CASSQGQLDNTE. The CDR3 in its entirety is CASSQGQLDNTEAFF.